This section outlines one T cell receptor (beta chain) sequence together with its context. This entry comes from a study of blood T cell repertoires in COVID-19. Looking at the study overall: Spain, Italy and the United States supplied samples that represented acute and convalescent COVID-19. The cDNA or gDNA used as material had been derived from T cells, B-cell-depleted T cells, or PBMCs.

Seattle patients were enrolled during active infection and followed longitudinally. Source study methods: By means of reference gene primer amplification, nucleated cell counts were estimated. Sequencing used immunoSEQ multiplex PCR; TCRdb keeps in-frame clones, though not all of them. Clonal size and the V and J genes are those of that table, whereas D and trimming came from the DNA. Among about 95,000 clones, 70% to 90% were seen once, and the ten largest hold around 2.9%. The receptor was derived from a man aged 45-65 years with COVID-19, enrolled during active disease. Sequenced material: peripheral blood.

This CDR3 is CSVPTGGIEQFF. The CDR3 DNA is TGCAGCGTCCCGACAGGGGGCATTGAGCAGTTCTTC. J is TRBJ2-1 and V is TRBV29-1; 10 bases fit TRBD1. Unmatched junction bases numbered 5, after V lost 6 bases and J lost 9 bases. The CDR3 is 12 amino acids. Germline V gene lookup returns CDR1 SQVTM and CDR2 ANQGSEA.